These 3 T cell receptor beta chains share one sample of origin, sequenced in a study of shared clonotypes between healthy human individuals. Profiled with immunoSEQ multiplex PCR; TCRdb holds only in-frame clones, not every one. In the table there are roughly 1.5 million clones, 95% to 99% of which are singletons. Sequencing was carried out using naive CD4+ T cells sorted from blood. Specified subset: CD45RA+ positively selected. These receptors came from a man younger than 40 in good health.

This chain links TRBV5-1 with TRBJ2-1, with 10 bases matching TRBD2. After removal of 0 bases from V and 8 bases from J, the junction contained 5 bases not matched to a gene. Germline loops: CDR1 SGHRS, CDR2 YFSETQ. The CDR3 extends over 15 amino acids. The CDR3 sequence: CASSLDGLAVDEQFF. CDR3 bases: TGCGCCAGCAGCTTGGACGGACTAGCGGTCGATGAGCAGTTCTTC.

This clone was recorded only once. The rearrangement uses TRBV15 and TRBJ1-2; no firm D call. The CDR3 runs 14 residues. Trimming shortened V by 1 base and J by 6 bases, and 12 bases separated the two germline ends. CDR1 and CDR2 (germline): LNHNV, YYDKDF (reference sequence). DNA of the CDR3: TGTGCCACCAGCAGAGCCCGCTCGATCGATGGCTACACCTTC. Protein: CATSRARSIDGYTF.

The V and J genes are TRBV28 and TRBJ2-7, with D hard to call. The V gene's germline CDR1 is MDHEN and CDR2 SYDVKM. Trimming shortened V by 6 bases and J by 12 bases, and 21 bases separated the two germline ends. This CDR3 is 13 amino acids long. The CDR3 sequence: CASRHRVTGTWYF. In DNA, the CDR3 is TGTGCCAGCAGACATAGGGTTACGGGTACTTGGTACTTC.